The 27 T cell receptor beta chains listed next were all sequenced from one sample in a study of CD8+ T cells in alopecia areata. As for treatment: oral pan-JAK inhibitor, 5-10 mg twice daily. Sequencing relied on a cDNA template that was reverse transcribed from extracted RNA. Clones were sequenced by immunoSEQ multiplex PCR, and TCRdb holds only the in-frame ones, with some missing. The data contain 50,000 to 65,000 clones, roughly 50% of them singletons. The starting material was CD8+ T cells sorted from blood, obtained around week 37, from a patient treated with tofacitinib. The origin of the receptors is a human donor with alopecia areata.

The table lists this clone with a few counts. The chain links TRBV7-8 to TRBJ1-1; D is undetermined. V was shortened by 1 base and J by 5 bases, with 8 bases between the two germline ends. The CDR3 consists of 13 residues. The germline gives CDR1 SGHVS, CDR2 FQNEAQ. CDR3 DNA: TGTGCCAGCAGCTTAGGGTATGGGACTGAAGCTTTCTTT. It translates to CASSLGYGTEAFF.

The rearrangement joins TRBV6-1 to TRBJ1-5; TRBD1 matches 10 bases. Trimming took 6 bases from V and 3 from J; bases not matched to a gene: 5. The CDR3 sequence is 15 residues long. Germline V gene sequence: CDR1 MNHNS, CDR2 SASEGT. The CDR3 loop reads CASSQRQGANQPQHF. The DNA for the CDR3 is TGTGCCAGCAGCCAAAGACAGGGGGCCAATCAGCCCCAGCATTTT.

The chain couples TRBV29-1 to TRBJ1-1; maybe TRBD1 (5 bases). The V end lost 6 bases, the J end lost 2 bases, and 16 bases lay between the germline ends. Germline V gives CDR1 SQVTM, CDR2 ANQGSEA. This CDR3 is 14 amino acids long. Here the CDR3 DNA reads TGCAGCGTAACCGGGGCGAGGGGAAACACTGAAGCTTTCTTT. Its translation: CSVTGARGNTEAFF.

For this clone: Since a far larger clone is one base different, this is likely a read error. The V gene is TRBV11-2, the J gene TRBJ1-2; D not certain. The CDR3 loop spans 11 amino acids. Germline loops: CDR1 SGHAT, CDR2 FQNNGV. V lost 4 bases and J 2 bases, leaving 2 bases between the germline ends. The CDR3 sequence: CASSSNYGYTF. The CDR3 bases are TGTGCCAGCAGCTCAAACTATGGCTACACCTTC.

V usage is TRBV18 and J usage is TRBJ2-3; D is unclear. V shed 4 bases and J shed 0 bases, with 14 bases lying between them. CDR1 KGHSH and CDR2 LQKENI come from the germline V gene. There are 16 residues in the CDR3. The CDR3 here is CASSLVHGSSTDTQYF. CDR3 DNA: TGTGCCAGCTCACTCGTTCACGGGTCCAGCACAGATACGCAGTATTTT.

J is TRBJ2-7 and V is TRBV4-1; perhaps TRBD2 as D (5 bases). Germline values: CDR1 MGHRA, CDR2 YSYEKL. Trimming left V 0 bases short and J 0 bases short, with 12 bases between. The CDR3 is 16 residues long. CDR3 in amino acids: CASSQDLGERSYEQYF. The CDR3 DNA reads as TGCGCCAGCAGCCAAGATTTGGGAGAGCGCTCCTACGAGCAGTACTTC.

This clone was observed a handful of times. V is TRBV7-8 and J is TRBJ1-2; TRBD1 matches at 7 bases. This CDR3 has 15 amino acids. In germline, CDR1 is SGHVS, CDR2 FQNEAQ. J was trimmed by 8 bases and V by 4 bases; bases with no gene match: 13. CDR3 loop: CASSSATDRKVGYTF. Written as DNA, the CDR3 is TGTGCCAGCAGCTCCGCGACGGACAGGAAGGTCGGCTACACCTTC.

The rearrangement uses TRBV27 and TRBJ1-2; 8 bases fit TRBD1. CDR1 MNHEY and CDR2 SMNVEV come from the germline V gene (reference sequence). The CDR3 is 14 residues long. The trim removed 3 bases at V and 8 bases at J, leaving 8 bases unmatched. The chain's CDR3 is CASSFTDRAGGYTF. The CDR3, as DNA: TGTGCCAGCAGTTTTACGGACAGGGCGGGAGGCTACACCTTC.

This clone showed up just a few times. The rearrangement uses TRBV6-5 and TRBJ2-7; tentative D call: TRBD1 (5 bases). The germline gives CDR1 MNHEY, CDR2 SVGAGI. CDR3 size: 12 residues. V lost 6 bases and J 3 bases, leaving 9 bases between the germline ends. The CDR3 spells CASRDNIYEQYF. The DNA of the CDR3 is TGTGCCAGCAGGGACAACATCTACGAGCAGTACTTC.

This sequence joins TRBV4-1 and TRBJ2-1; the match to TRBD2 covers 10 bases. The CDR3 is made up of 16 amino acids. Unmatched junction bases numbered 2, after V lost 0 bases and J lost 3 bases. Germline CDR1 reads MGHRA; CDR2 reads YSYEKL. CDR3 residues: CASSQDLAGGYNEQFF. Here the CDR3 DNA reads TGCGCCAGCAGCCAAGATTTAGCGGGAGGCTACAATGAGCAGTTCTTC.

This chain links TRBV5-1 with TRBJ1-1; D is uncertain. The CDR3 contains 13 residues. The germline CDR1 and CDR2 sequences are SGHRS and YFSETQ. The V end was cut by 0 bases, the J end by 1 base, with 4 bases between. The CDR3 coding sequence is TGCGCCAGCAGCTTGGACAGGAACACTGAAGCTTTCTTT. Protein product: CASSLDRNTEAFF.

This clone has only a few counts. The chain employs TRBV29-1 and TRBJ2-7; tentative D call: TRBD2 (5 bases). Germline assignment: CDR1 SQVTM and CDR2 ANQGSEA. The CDR3 loop spans 14 amino acids. V lost 7 bases, J lost 0 bases, and 16 bases lay in between. The CDR3 nucleotides read TGCAGCGCTAAAGGCGGGCAGACCTCCTACGAGCAGTACTTC. Encoded protein: CSAKGGQTSYEQYF.

The J gene is TRBJ2-1, the V gene TRBV25-1; D perhaps matches TRBD1 (6 bases). Germline-derived CDR1 and CDR2 are MGHDK and SYGVNS. There are 18 residues in the CDR3. V was pared by 2 bases and J by 2 bases, with 19 bases between. Written as DNA, the CDR3 is TGTGCCAGCAGTGAAGGGCCCCCACAGGGAAAGGCCTACAATGAGCAGTTCTTC. This sequence encodes CASSEGPPQGKAYNEQFF. Filled out from reference TRBV25-1 and TRBJ2-1, the complete variable domain reads EADIYQTPRYLVIGTGKKITLECSQTMGHDKMYWYQQDPGMELHLIHYSYGVNSTEKGDLSSESTVSRIRTEHFPLTLESARPSHTSQYLCASSEGPPQGKAYNEQFFGPGTRLTVL.

The J gene is TRBJ1-1, the V gene TRBV19; TRBD1 matches at 9 bases. The CDR3 is 12 amino acids. Trimming at V came to 6 bases and at J to 6 bases, leaving 2 bases not matched to a gene. The germline V gene encodes CDR1 LNHDA and CDR2 SQIVND (reference sequence). The CDR3 loop reads CASRQGAAEAFF. The CDR3 DNA is TGTGCCAGTAGACAGGGGGCCGCTGAAGCTTTCTTT.

The chain carries TRBV11-2 and TRBJ2-1, with 7 bases lining up with TRBD1. The ends lost 9 bases at V and 5 bases at J; junction bases unmatched: 7. CDR3 length: 13 amino acids. Germline-derived CDR1 and CDR2 are SGHAT and FQNNGV. This CDR3 is CASVTGSDNEQFF. The CDR3 DNA follows: TGTGCCAGTGTGACAGGGTCTGACAATGAGCAGTTCTTC.

The genes are TRBV27 and TRBJ1-2, with TRBD1 matching over 7 bases. Germline CDR1 and CDR2: MNHEY and SMNVEV (reference sequence). V shed 0 bases and J 7 bases; nucleotides not matched to a gene: 8. This CDR3 is built from 15 residues. The CDR3 is CASSLSRGGGSGYTF. CDR3 DNA sequence: TGTGCCAGCAGTTTATCGAGGGGAGGGGGCTCTGGCTACACCTTC.

The genes are TRBV25-1 and TRBJ1-2, with D uncertain. The CDR3 length is 12 residues. Looked up from germline, CDR1 is MGHDK and CDR2 is SYGVNS. Trimming took 3 bases from V and 3 from J, leaving 5 bases between them. DNA of the CDR3: TGTGCCAGCAGTGACTTGGACTATGGCTACACCTTC. Translating gives CASSDLDYGYTF.

This clone was seen a few times. The rearrangement uses TRBV4-1 and TRBJ2-7; TRBD2 might be the D (5 bases). Germline values: CDR1 MGHRA, CDR2 YSYEKL. The V and J ends lost 4 bases and 6 bases respectively, with 13 bases between them. The CDR3 has 13 amino acids. CDR3 in amino acids: CASSLGGGSEQYF. The CDR3, as DNA: TGCGCCAGCAGCCTCGGAGGTGGGTCCGAGCAGTACTTC.

Concerning this clone: Other DNA sequences within the sample encode an identical CDR3. V and J are TRBV27 and TRBJ1-1; no firm D call. The germline V gene encodes CDR1 MNHEY and CDR2 SMNVEV (reference sequence). V lost 6 bases, J lost 1 base, and 9 bases lay in between. The CDR3 runs to 13 residues. CDR3 bases: TGTGCCAGCAGCTTCGGCGGGAACACTGAAGCTTTCTTT. Protein sequence: CASSFGGNTEAFF.

The rearrangement joins TRBV7-9 to TRBJ2-7, with 7 bases identical to TRBD1. Germline V CDR1 and CDR2: SEHNR, FQNEAQ (reference sequence). This CDR3 spans 16 amino acids. With V trimmed by 5 bases and J by 3 bases, 13 bases remained unmatched. CDR3 nucleotides: TGTGCCAGCAGCCAAAACGACAGGGTCCCCTTCTACGAGCAGTACTTC. This gives the protein CASSQNDRVPFYEQYF.

This CDR3 is CASSQEGREVETQYF. The CDR3 bases are TGCGCCAGCAGCCAAGAAGGCAGGGAAGTTGAGACCCAGTACTTC. This chain links TRBV4-1 with TRBJ2-5, with D tentatively TRBD1 (5 bases). V lost 0 bases and J lost 5, with 13 bases in between. CDR3 size: 15 residues. The germline CDR1 and CDR2 sequences are MGHRA and YSYEKL.

The rearrangement uses TRBV5-1 and TRBJ1-1, with TRBD1 as a possible D gene (5 bases). The CDR3 runs 13 residues. The ends were cut back, 1 base at V and 4 bases at J, with 8 bases in the middle. Germline CDR1 and CDR2: SGHRS and YFSETQ. CDR3 nucleotides: TGCGCCAGCAGCTTGAGGGGAATCACTGAAGCTTTCTTT. It is translated as CASSLRGITEAFF.

The chain has TRBV5-6 and TRBJ2-5; 7 bases align to TRBD1. Trimming cost V 4 bases and J 5 bases; bases outside gene matches: 8. Looked up from germline, CDR1 is SGHDT and CDR2 is YYEEEE. This CDR3 has 14 residues. CDR3 protein: CASSLSGTEETQYF. DNA for the CDR3: TGTGCCAGCAGCCTATCCGGGACAGAGGAGACCCAGTACTTC. Full variable domain (missing parts from reference TRBV5-6 and TRBJ2-5): DAGVTQSPTHLIKTRGQQVTLRCSPKSGHDTVSWYQQALGQGPQFIFQYYEEEERQRGNFPDRFSGHQFPNYSSELNVNALLLGDSALYLCASSLSGTEETQYFGPGTRLLVL.

The chain has TRBV28 and TRBJ2-5; TRBD2 aligns across 8 bases. From germline, CDR1 is MDHEN and CDR2 SYDVKM. The CDR3 contains 14 residues. With 7 bases clipped from V and 4 bases from J, the junction kept 8 bases outside the gene matches. The DNA of the CDR3 is TGTGCCAGCACCTCCCGGGGGGGCCCAGAGACCCAGTACTTC. This codes for CASTSRGGPETQYF.

The table lists this clone with a few counts. This chain uses TRBV29-1 with TRBJ2-7; D perhaps matches TRBD2 (6 bases). V lost 3 bases and J lost 2, with 11 bases in between. CDR1 SQVTM and CDR2 ANQGSEA come from the germline V gene. This CDR3 comprises 13 residues. CDR3 amino acids: CSVEGGFAYEQYF. CDR3 nucleotides: TGCAGCGTTGAGGGAGGCTTCGCCTACGAGCAGTACTTC.

This chain connects TRBV4-1 to TRBJ1-1; no clear D gene. Germline-derived CDR1 and CDR2 are MGHRA and YSYEKL. The CDR3 covers 14 residues. Trimming took off 2 bases at V and 0 bases at J, with 7 bases between the two ends. In nucleotides, the CDR3 is TGCGCCAGCAGCCAATCTCAGATGAACACTGAAGCTTTCTTT. Protein sequence: CASSQSQMNTEAFF.

V gene TRBV9 combines with J gene TRBJ1-2; D may be TRBD1 (5 bases). The CDR3 is 15 residues long. V lost 1 base and J 0 bases, leaving 10 bases between the germline ends. The germline V gene has CDR1 SGDLS and CDR2 YYNGEE. CDR3 coding DNA: TGTGCCAGCAGCGTATCAGGGACCTCTAACTATGGCTACACCTTC. Amino acids: CASSVSGTSNYGYTF.